This is a list of T cell receptor beta chains from one sample in a study of blood T cell repertoires in COVID-19. The data were produced by immunoSEQ multiplex PCR, yet TCRdb's version contains in-frame clones alone and is incomplete. Here the sample spans 150,000 to 200,000 clones, around 86% being singletons. Sequencing was performed on peripheral blood. Every receptor here comes from a man aged 40-49 years with active or convalescent COVID-19. Both conserved end residues are part of each CDR3. Fields, in order: V gene, D gene, J gene, CDR3 protein. A D gene is named only where the DNA matches it firmly.

v_call: TRBV5-4
d_call: .
j_call: TRBJ2-2
cdr3_aa: CASSSPGGVPGELFF

v_call: TRBV27
d_call: TRBD1
j_call: TRBJ1-5
cdr3_aa: CASRSQRQGAISNQPQHF

v_call: TRBV3-1/TRBV3-2
d_call: TRBD1
j_call: TRBJ2-7
cdr3_aa: CASSHRGYEQYF

v_call: TRBV6-7
d_call: .
j_call: TRBJ1-2
cdr3_aa: CASSYSPGIYGYTF

v_call: TRBV30
d_call: .
j_call: TRBJ1-6
cdr3_aa: CAWNTGLPHSPLHF

v_call: TRBV19
d_call: .
j_call: TRBJ1-1
cdr3_aa: CASSLYRDNTEAFF

v_call: TRBV23-1
d_call: TRBD2
j_call: TRBJ2-2
cdr3_aa: CASSRGGRPTGELFF

v_call: TRBV12-5
d_call: .
j_call: TRBJ2-3
cdr3_aa: CASGLVGGGVIDTQYF

v_call: TRBV28
d_call: .
j_call: TRBJ2-1
cdr3_aa: CASNRPPADEQFF

v_call: TRBV5-4
d_call: .
j_call: TRBJ2-3
cdr3_aa: CASSPSYDTQYF

v_call: TRBV6-1
d_call: TRBD2
j_call: TRBJ2-1
cdr3_aa: CASSEAGGSNEQFF

v_call: TRBV28
d_call: .
j_call: TRBJ2-5
cdr3_aa: CAGNRVVGETQYF

v_call: TRBV12-3/TRBV12-4
d_call: .
j_call: TRBJ2-7
cdr3_aa: CASSYRSSYEQYF

v_call: TRBV2
d_call: .
j_call: TRBJ2-1
cdr3_aa: CASSEGLVSNEQFF

v_call: TRBV27
d_call: .
j_call: TRBJ1-6
cdr3_aa: CASSLSDQGVSPLHF

v_call: TRBV5-1
d_call: .
j_call: TRBJ2-7
cdr3_aa: CASSPGTGGTTEQYF

v_call: TRBV30
d_call: .
j_call: TRBJ1-2
cdr3_aa: CAWSVSLTRGGYTF

v_call: TRBV5-1
d_call: TRBD2
j_call: TRBJ2-5
cdr3_aa: CASAPGGSETQYF

v_call: TRBV10-3
d_call: .
j_call: TRBJ1-1
cdr3_aa: CAISGTRTTPQNTEAFF

v_call: TRBV5-4
d_call: TRBD1
j_call: TRBJ1-2
cdr3_aa: CASSLAGGLNYGYTF

v_call: TRBV7-9
d_call: TRBD1
j_call: TRBJ2-3
cdr3_aa: CASSKGRRGPRTDTQYF

v_call: TRBV5-1
d_call: TRBD1
j_call: TRBJ1-2
cdr3_aa: CASSGTGNGYTF

v_call: TRBV7-9
d_call: .
j_call: TRBJ2-3
cdr3_aa: CASSYQRDTQYF

v_call: TRBV11-3
d_call: .
j_call: TRBJ1-3
cdr3_aa: CASSLGTERSGNTIYF

v_call: TRBV6-6
d_call: TRBD2
j_call: TRBJ2-3
cdr3_aa: CASSLRGLAGDTQYF

v_call: TRBV28
d_call: .
j_call: TRBJ1-5
cdr3_aa: CASQGWDQPQHF

v_call: TRBV11-2
d_call: .
j_call: TRBJ1-3
cdr3_aa: CASSLQRGLSGNTIYF

v_call: TRBV11-2
d_call: .
j_call: TRBJ1-1
cdr3_aa: CASSLSGLNTEAFF

v_call: TRBV5-4
d_call: TRBD1
j_call: TRBJ1-2
cdr3_aa: CASSSQGGGYGYTF

v_call: TRBV6-5
d_call: TRBD1
j_call: TRBJ1-1
cdr3_aa: CASTTPTGTAAFF

v_call: TRBV29-1
d_call: .
j_call: TRBJ2-1
cdr3_aa: CSVRPGLEQFF

v_call: TRBV11-1
d_call: .
j_call: TRBJ2-1
cdr3_aa: CASSPGVVHEQFF

v_call: TRBV19
d_call: TRBD1
j_call: TRBJ2-7
cdr3_aa: CASSTDRDAYEQYF

v_call: TRBV12-3/TRBV12-4
d_call: TRBD1
j_call: TRBJ1-2
cdr3_aa: CASSSTGEGYTF

v_call: TRBV2
d_call: TRBD2
j_call: TRBJ2-2
cdr3_aa: CASKGLVGTGELFF

v_call: TRBV10-1
d_call: TRBD2
j_call: TRBJ2-1
cdr3_aa: CASSDRTSPPNEQFF

v_call: TRBV6-6
d_call: TRBD2
j_call: TRBJ2-2
cdr3_aa: CASSSSGGNTGELFF

v_call: TRBV6-5
d_call: TRBD1
j_call: TRBJ2-7
cdr3_aa: CASRAGQGATYEQYF

v_call: TRBV12-3/TRBV12-4
d_call: TRBD2
j_call: TRBJ2-7
cdr3_aa: CASGREQREQYF

v_call: TRBV11-2
d_call: TRBD1
j_call: TRBJ1-6
cdr3_aa: CASSLQGAESYNSPLHF

v_call: TRBV7-8
d_call: TRBD1
j_call: TRBJ1-2
cdr3_aa: CASSLQGVGDGYTF

v_call: TRBV7-2
d_call: TRBD1
j_call: TRBJ2-7
cdr3_aa: CASSKDRDTYEQYF

v_call: TRBV3-1/TRBV3-2
d_call: .
j_call: TRBJ2-7
cdr3_aa: CASSQGLGFYEQYF

v_call: TRBV29-1
d_call: .
j_call: TRBJ1-2
cdr3_aa: CSVERGSRGGDTF

v_call: TRBV29-1
d_call: .
j_call: TRBJ1-4
cdr3_aa: CSVGVDSATNEKLFF

v_call: TRBV7-8
d_call: .
j_call: TRBJ1-2
cdr3_aa: CASSLGDTRNYGYTF

v_call: TRBV28
d_call: .
j_call: TRBJ1-5
cdr3_aa: CASSLNRANQPQHF

v_call: TRBV28
d_call: TRBD1
j_call: TRBJ1-2
cdr3_aa: CASSRGQGGYGYTF

v_call: TRBV4-1
d_call: .
j_call: TRBJ2-5
cdr3_aa: CASSQVGIGGDQETQYF

v_call: TRBV15
d_call: TRBD2
j_call: TRBJ2-5
cdr3_aa: CATSKTAGGNGETQYF

v_call: TRBV2
d_call: .
j_call: TRBJ1-4
cdr3_aa: CASRKTATNEKLFF

v_call: TRBV6-5
d_call: TRBD1
j_call: TRBJ2-7
cdr3_aa: CASSPPGQGDEKQYF

v_call: TRBV19
d_call: TRBD2
j_call: TRBJ2-2
cdr3_aa: CASRGGGRAGELFF

v_call: TRBV10-3
d_call: TRBD2
j_call: TRBJ2-7
cdr3_aa: CAISESGGGYEQYF

v_call: TRBV7-9
d_call: .
j_call: TRBJ1-4
cdr3_aa: CASRNSGEKLFF